This entry features one TCR beta chain sequence. No antigen is known for it. The sample originates from a study of CD8 T cells in ankylosing spondylitis. Study-level findings and limits: A motif in TCR beta, a set of 8 or 9 highly homologous variants, appeared characteristic of ankylosing spondylitis blood. Peripheral blood samples showed relatively rare disease-linked clones, and these clones were CD8+.

In TCRdb, the 5' RACE reads were re-called with MiXCR into one record per CDR3 protein. Among about 840,000 distinct CDR3 sequences listed, about 10% were seen once. The V segment lost 3 bases and the J segment 5 bases; nucleotides outside the gene matches: 10. The CDR3 extends over 16 amino acids. CDR1 is LNHNV and CDR2 is YYDKDF in the germline V gene (reference sequence). Source material: blood, either unsorted or a sorted T cell fraction (not recorded which). The chain uses TRBV15 and TRBJ2-1, with 7 bases aligning to TRBD1. The TCR sequence derives from a male donor with ankylosing spondylitis. The CDR3 bases are TGTGCCACCAGCAGGACAGGGATTATCTTAGACAATGAGCAGTTCTTC. As protein: CATSRTGIILDNEQFF.